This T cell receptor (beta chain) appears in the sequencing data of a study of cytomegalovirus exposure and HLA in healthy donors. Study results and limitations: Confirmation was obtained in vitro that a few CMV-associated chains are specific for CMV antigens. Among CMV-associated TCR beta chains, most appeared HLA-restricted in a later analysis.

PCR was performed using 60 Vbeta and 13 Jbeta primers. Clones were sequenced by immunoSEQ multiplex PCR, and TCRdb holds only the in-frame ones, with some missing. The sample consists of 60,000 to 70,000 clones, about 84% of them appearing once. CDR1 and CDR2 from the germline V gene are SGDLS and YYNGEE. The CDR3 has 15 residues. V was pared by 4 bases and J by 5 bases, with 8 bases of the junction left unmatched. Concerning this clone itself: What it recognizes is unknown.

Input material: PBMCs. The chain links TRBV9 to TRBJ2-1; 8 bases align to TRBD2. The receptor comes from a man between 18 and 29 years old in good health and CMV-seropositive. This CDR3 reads CASSSHPGLDNEQFF. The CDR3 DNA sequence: TGTGCCAGCAGCTCCCACCCGGGACTAGACAATGAGCAGTTCTTC.